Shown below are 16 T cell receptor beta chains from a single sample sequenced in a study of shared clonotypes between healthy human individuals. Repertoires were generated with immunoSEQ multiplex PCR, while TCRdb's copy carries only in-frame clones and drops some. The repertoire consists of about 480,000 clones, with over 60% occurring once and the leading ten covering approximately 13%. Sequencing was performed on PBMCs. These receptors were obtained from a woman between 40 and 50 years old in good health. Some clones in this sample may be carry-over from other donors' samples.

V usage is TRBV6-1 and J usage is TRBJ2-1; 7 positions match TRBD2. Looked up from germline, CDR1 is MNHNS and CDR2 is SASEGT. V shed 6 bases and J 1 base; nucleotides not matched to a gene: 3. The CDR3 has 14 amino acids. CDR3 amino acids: CASRTGGSYNEQFF. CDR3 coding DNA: TGTGCCAGCAGGACGGGGGGTTCCTACAATGAGCAGTTCTTC.

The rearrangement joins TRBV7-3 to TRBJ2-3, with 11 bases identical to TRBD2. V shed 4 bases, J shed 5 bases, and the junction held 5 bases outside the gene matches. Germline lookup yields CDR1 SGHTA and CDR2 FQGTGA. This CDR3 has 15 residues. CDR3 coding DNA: TGTGCCAGCAGCTCACTAGCGGGAGTACGAGATACGCAGTATTTT. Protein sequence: CASSSLAGVRDTQYF.

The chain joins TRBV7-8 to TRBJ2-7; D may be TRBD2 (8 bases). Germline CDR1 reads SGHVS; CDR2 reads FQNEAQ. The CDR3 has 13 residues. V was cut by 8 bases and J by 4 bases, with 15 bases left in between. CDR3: CASGIAGQYEQYF. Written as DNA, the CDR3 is TGTGCCAGCGGAATAGCGGGACAGTACGAGCAGTACTTC.

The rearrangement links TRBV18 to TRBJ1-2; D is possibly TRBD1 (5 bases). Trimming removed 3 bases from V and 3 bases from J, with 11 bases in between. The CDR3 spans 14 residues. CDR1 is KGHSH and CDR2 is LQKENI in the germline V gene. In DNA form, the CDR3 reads TGTGCCAGCTCACCTCCGGGACGGTACTATGGCTACACCTTC. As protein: CASSPPGRYYGYTF.

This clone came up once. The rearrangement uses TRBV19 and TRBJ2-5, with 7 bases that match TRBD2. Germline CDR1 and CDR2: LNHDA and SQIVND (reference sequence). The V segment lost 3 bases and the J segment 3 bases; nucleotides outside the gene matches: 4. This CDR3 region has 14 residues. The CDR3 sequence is CASSILGREETQYF. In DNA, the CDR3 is TGTGCCAGTAGTATTCTTGGGAGGGAAGAGACCCAGTACTTC.

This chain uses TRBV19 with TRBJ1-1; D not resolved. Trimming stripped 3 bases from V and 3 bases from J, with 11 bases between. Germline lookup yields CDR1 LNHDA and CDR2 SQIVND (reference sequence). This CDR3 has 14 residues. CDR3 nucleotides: TGTGCCAGTAGTATTTGGGCTTCGGACACTGAAGCTTTCTTT. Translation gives CASSIWASDTEAFF.

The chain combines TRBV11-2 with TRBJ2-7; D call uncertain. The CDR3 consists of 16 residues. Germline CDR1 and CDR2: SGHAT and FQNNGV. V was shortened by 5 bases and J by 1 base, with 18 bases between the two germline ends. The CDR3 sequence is CASSNPSQEPSYEQYF. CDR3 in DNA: TGTGCCAGCAGCAATCCCAGCCAAGAGCCGTCCTACGAGCAGTACTTC.

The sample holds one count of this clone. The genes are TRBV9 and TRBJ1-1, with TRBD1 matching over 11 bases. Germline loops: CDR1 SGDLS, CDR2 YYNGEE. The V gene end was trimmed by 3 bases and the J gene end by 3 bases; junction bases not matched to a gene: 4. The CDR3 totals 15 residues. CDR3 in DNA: TGTGCCAGCAGCGCTCTGGGACAGGGGGACACTGAAGCTTTCTTT. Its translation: CASSALGQGDTEAFF.

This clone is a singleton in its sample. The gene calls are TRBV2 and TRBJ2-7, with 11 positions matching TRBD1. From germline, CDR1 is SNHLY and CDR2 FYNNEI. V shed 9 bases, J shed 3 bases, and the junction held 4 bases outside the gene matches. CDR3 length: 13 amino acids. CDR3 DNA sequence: TGTGCCAGGTCGGGGACAGGGGGCTACGAGCAGTACTTC. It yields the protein CARSGTGGYEQYF. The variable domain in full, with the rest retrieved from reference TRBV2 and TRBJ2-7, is EPEVTQTPSHQVTQMGQEVILRCVPISNHLYFYWYRQILGQKVEFLVSFYNNEISEKSEIFDDQFSVERPDGSNFTLKIRSTKLEDSAMYFCARSGTGGYEQYFGPGTRLTVT.

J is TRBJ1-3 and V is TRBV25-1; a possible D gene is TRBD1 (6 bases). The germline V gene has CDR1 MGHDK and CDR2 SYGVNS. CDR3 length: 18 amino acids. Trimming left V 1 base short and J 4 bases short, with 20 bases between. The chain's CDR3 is CASSESVGAGSAGNTIYF. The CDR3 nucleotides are TGTGCCAGCAGTGAATCGGTGGGGGCAGGATCGGCCGGAAACACCATATATTTT.

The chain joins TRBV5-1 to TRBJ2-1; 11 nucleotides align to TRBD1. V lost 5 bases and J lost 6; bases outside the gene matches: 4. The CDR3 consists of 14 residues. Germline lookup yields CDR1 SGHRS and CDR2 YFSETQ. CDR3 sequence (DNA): TGCGCCAGCAGTTCCGGGACAGGGGGCAATGAGCAGTTCTTC. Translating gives CASSSGTGGNEQFF.

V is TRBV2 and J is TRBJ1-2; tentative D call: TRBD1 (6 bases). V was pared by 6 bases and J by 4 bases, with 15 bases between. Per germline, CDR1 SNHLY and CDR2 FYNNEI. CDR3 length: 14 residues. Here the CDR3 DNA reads TGTGCCAGCAGCCACGAAACAGGGCCCTATGGCTACACCTTC. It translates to CASSHETGPYGYTF.

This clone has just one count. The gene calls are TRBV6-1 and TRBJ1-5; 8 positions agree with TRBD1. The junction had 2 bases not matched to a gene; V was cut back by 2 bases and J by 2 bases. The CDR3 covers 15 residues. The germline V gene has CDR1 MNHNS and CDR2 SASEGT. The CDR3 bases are TGTGCCAGCAGTGAACCGGGACAGGGCAATCAGCCCCAGCATTTT. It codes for CASSEPGQGNQPQHF.

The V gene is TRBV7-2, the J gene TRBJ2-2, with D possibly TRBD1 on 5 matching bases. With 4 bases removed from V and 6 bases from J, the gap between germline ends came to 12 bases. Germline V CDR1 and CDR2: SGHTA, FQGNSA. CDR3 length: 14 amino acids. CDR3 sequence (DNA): TGTGCCAGCAGCTCGTTATGGGGCTCCGGGGAGCTGTTTTTT. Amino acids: CASSSLWGSGELFF. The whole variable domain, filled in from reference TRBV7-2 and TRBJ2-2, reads GAGVSQSPSNKVTEKGKDVELRCDPISGHTALYWYRQSLGQGLEFLIYFQGNSAPDKSGLPSDRFSAERTGGSVSTLTIQRTQQEDSAVYLCASSSLWGSGELFFGEGSRLTVL.

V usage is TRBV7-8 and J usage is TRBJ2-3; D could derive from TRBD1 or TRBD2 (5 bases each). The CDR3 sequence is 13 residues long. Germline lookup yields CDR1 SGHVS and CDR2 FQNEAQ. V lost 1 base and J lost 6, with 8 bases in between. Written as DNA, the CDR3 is TGTGCCAGCAGCTTAGACCGGGGCGATACGCAGTATTTT. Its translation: CASSLDRGDTQYF.

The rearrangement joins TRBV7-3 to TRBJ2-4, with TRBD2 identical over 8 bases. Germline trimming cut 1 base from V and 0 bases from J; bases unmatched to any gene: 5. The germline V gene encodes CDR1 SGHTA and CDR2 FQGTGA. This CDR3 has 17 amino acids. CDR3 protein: CASSLSGGPLAKNIQYF. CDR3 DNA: TGTGCCAGCAGCTTAAGCGGGGGGCCACTAGCCAAAAACATTCAGTACTTC.